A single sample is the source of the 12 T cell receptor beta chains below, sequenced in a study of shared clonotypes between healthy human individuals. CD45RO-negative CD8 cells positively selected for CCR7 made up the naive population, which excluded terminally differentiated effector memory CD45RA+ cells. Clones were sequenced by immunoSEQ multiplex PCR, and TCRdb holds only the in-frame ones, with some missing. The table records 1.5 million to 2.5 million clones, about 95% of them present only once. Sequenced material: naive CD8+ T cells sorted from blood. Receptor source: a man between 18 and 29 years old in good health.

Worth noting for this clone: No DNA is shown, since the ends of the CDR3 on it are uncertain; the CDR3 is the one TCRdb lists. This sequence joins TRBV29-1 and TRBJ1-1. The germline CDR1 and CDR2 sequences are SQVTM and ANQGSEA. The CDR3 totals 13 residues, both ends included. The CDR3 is CSVEDRVGIGTFF.

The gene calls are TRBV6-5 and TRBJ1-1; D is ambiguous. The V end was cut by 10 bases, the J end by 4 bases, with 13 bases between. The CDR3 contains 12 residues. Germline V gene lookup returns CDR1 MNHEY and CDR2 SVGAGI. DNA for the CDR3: TGTGCCACCTTAGAAGAGGGCACTGAAGCTTTCTTT. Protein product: CATLEEGTEAFF.

CDR3 coding DNA: TGTGCCAGCAGCTTCGCGATATGGGACAGGGTCCAGGCCTACGAGCAGTACTTC. Amino acids: CASSFAIWDRVQAYEQYF. The chain employs TRBV5-6 and TRBJ2-7; 9 nucleotides agree with TRBD1. V was clipped by 2 bases and J by 2 bases; unmatched bases: 14. From germline, CDR1 is SGHDT and CDR2 YYEEEE. The CDR3 length is 18 residues.

Here the CDR3 DNA reads TGTGCCAGCAGTGAAGGGGTGGCAGCTTTCTTT. Its translation: CASSEGVAAFF. This chain joins TRBV6-1 and TRBJ1-1; no definite D call. The V end lost 1 base, the J end lost 10 bases, and 7 bases lay between the germline ends. This CDR3 is built from 11 residues. The germline V gene encodes CDR1 MNHNS and CDR2 SASEGT.

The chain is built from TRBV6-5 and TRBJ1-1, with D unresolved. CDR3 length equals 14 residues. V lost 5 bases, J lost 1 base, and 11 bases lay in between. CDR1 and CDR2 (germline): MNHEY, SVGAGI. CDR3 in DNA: TGTGCCAGCAGTGTCGTTAGGGAGAACACTGAAGCTTTCTTT. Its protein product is CASSVVRENTEAFF.

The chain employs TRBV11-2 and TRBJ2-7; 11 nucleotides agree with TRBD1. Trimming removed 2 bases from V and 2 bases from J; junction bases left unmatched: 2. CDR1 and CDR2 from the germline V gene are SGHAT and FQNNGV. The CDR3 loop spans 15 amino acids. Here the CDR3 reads CASSLKGQGAYEQYF. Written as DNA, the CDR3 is TGTGCCAGCAGCTTAAAGGGACAGGGGGCCTACGAGCAGTACTTC.

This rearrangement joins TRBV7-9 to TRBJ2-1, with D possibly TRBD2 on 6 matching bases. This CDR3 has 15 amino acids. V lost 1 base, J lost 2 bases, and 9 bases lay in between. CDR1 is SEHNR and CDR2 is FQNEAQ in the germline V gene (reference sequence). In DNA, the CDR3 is TGTGCCAGCAGCTTAGGGCTAGCGACCTACAATGAGCAGTTCTTC. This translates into CASSLGLATYNEQFF. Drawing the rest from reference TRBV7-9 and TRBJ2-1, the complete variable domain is DTGVSQNPRHKITKRGQNVTFRCDPISEHNRLYWYRQTLGQGPEFLTYFQNEAQLEKSRLLSDRFSAERPKGSFSTLEIQRTEQGDSAMYLCASSLGLATYNEQFFGPGTRLTVL.

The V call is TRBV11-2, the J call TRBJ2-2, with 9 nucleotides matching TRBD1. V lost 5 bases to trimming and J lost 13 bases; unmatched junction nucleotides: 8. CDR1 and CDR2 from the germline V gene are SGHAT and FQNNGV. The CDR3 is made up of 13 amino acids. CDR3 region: CASSPGTGHGLFF. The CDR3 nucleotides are TGTGCCAGCAGCCCCGGGACAGGGCATGGGCTGTTTTTT.

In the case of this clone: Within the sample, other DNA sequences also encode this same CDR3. This chain's CDR3 is CASSQTGGNTEAFF. The CDR3 nucleotides are TGTGCCAGCAGCCAAACAGGGGGGAACACTGAAGCTTTCTTT. The rearrangement uses TRBV28 and TRBJ1-1; TRBD1 matches at 8 bases. Trimming at V came to 6 bases and at J to 1 base, leaving 4 bases not matched to a gene. This CDR3 is 14 amino acids long. CDR1 and CDR2 from the germline V gene are MDHEN and SYDVKM.

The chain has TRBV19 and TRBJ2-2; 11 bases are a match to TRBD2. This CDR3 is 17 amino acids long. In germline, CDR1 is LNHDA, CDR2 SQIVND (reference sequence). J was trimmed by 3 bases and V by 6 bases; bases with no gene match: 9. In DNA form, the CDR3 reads TGTGCCAGTAGGATTACCGGGACTAGCGGATACACCGGGGAGCTGTTTTTT. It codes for CASRITGTSGYTGELFF.

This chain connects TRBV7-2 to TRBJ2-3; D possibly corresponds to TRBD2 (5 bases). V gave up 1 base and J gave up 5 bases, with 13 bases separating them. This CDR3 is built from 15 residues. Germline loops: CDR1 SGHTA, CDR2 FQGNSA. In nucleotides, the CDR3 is TGTGCCAGCAGCTTAGTCCGCCCCGGGGTAGATACGCAGTATTTT. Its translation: CASSLVRPGVDTQYF.

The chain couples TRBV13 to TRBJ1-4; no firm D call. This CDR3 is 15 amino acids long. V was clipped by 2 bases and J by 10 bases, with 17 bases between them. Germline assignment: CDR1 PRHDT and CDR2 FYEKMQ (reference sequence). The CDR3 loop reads CASSLFQALDGKLFF. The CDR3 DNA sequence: TGTGCCAGCAGCTTATTCCAGGCGCTGGATGGAAAACTGTTTTTT.